The 28 T cell receptor beta chains below all came from one sample that was sequenced in a study of cytomegalovirus exposure and HLA in healthy donors. 60 Vbeta and 13 Jbeta primers were used in PCR. Some clones are missing from TCRdb's copy, which holds only in-frame ones; the method was immunoSEQ multiplex PCR. The table includes around 60,000 clones, about 75% detected once. The specimen sequenced was PBMCs. The receptors come from a woman between 40 and 55 years old in good health and CMV-seropositive.

This clone was picked up a small number of times. The chain uses TRBV27 and TRBJ1-1; no clear D gene. This CDR3 region has 13 residues. Germline CDR1 reads MNHEY; CDR2 reads SMNVEV (reference sequence). V lost 6 bases and J lost 1, with 9 bases in between. DNA of the CDR3: TGTGCCAGCAGACCCCGACAGAACACTGAAGCTTTCTTT. Protein product: CASRPRQNTEAFF.

The chain joins TRBV29-1 to TRBJ1-2; D ambiguous. This CDR3 has 11 amino acids. Germline V gives CDR1 SQVTM, CDR2 ANQGSEA. With 0 bases removed from V and 6 bases from J, the gap between germline ends came to 5 bases. The CDR3 sequence is CSVEDLDGYTF. In DNA, the CDR3 is TGCAGCGTTGAAGATCTTGATGGCTACACCTTC.

This chain uses TRBV5-4 with TRBJ1-2; D unclear. The ends were cut back, 4 bases at V and 6 bases at J, with 10 bases in the middle. There are 12 residues in the CDR3. Germline-derived CDR1 and CDR2 are SGHNT and YYREEE (reference sequence). CDR3 loop: CASSRQRDGYTF. The CDR3 nucleotides are TGTGCCAGCAGCCGCCAGCGGGATGGCTACACCTTC. The whole variable domain, filled in from reference TRBV5-4 and TRBJ1-2, reads ETGVTQSPTHLIKTRGQQVTLRCSSQSGHNTVSWYQQALGQGPQFIFQYYREEENGRGNFPPRFSGLQFPNYSSELNVNALELDDSALYLCASSRQRDGYTFGSGTRLTVV.

This clone was seen a few times. The chain recombines TRBV10-2 with TRBJ1-3, with D unclear. This CDR3 has 13 residues. V gave up 9 bases and J gave up 0 bases, with 9 bases separating them. CDR1 and CDR2 from the germline V gene are WSHSY and SAAADI. CDR3 sequence (DNA): TGCGCCAGTATCCCTCTCTCTGGAAACACCATATATTTT. It encodes CASIPLSGNTIYF.

This clone was seen once. At one end the junction does not follow the germline gene, possibly because of a read error. The CDR3 reads CTSSMGQGGFYGYTF. The CDR3, as DNA: TGCACCAGCAGTATGGGACAGGGGGGATTCTATGGCTACACCTTC. The chain recombines TRBV10-2 with TRBJ1-2; TRBD1 matches at 11 bases. Germline CDR1 and CDR2: WSHSY and SAAADI. The CDR3 contains 15 residues.

This clone has only a few counts. V gene TRBV10-3 combines with J gene TRBJ1-2; perhaps TRBD1 as D (5 bases). The CDR3 runs to 13 residues. The V gene lost 0 bases and the J gene lost 6 bases, with 8 bases spanning the gap. Germline CDR1 is ENHRY and CDR2 is SYGVKD. As DNA, the CDR3 is TGTGCCATCAGTGAGTCGCGGGGCCATGGCTACACCTTC. Encoded protein: CAISESRGHGYTF.

The V call is TRBV19, the J call TRBJ2-2, with TRBD1 as a possible D gene (6 bases). This CDR3 is built from 14 residues. Looked up from germline, CDR1 is LNHDA and CDR2 is SQIVND (reference sequence). Trimming took off 9 bases at V and 6 bases at J, with 17 bases between the two ends. CDR3: CASTFGGRAGELFF. The CDR3, as DNA: TGTGCCAGCACCTTTGGGGGCAGGGCCGGGGAGCTGTTTTTT.

In regard to this clone: Its ends do not fully match the called genes, so a read error is possible. The chain carries TRBV7-9 and TRBJ2-2; 11 positions match TRBD1. The CDR3 length is 16 residues. The germline V gene encodes CDR1 SEHNR and CDR2 FQNEAQ (reference sequence). CDR3 nucleotides: TGTTCCAGCAGCTCCGGACAGGGGGCAGGTACCGGGGAGCTGTTTTTT. Its translation is CSSSSGQGAGTGELFF.

Here the CDR3 reads CASSIPAGGTDTQYF. For the CDR3, the DNA is TGTGCCAGTAGTATACCGGCAGGGGGTACAGATACGCAGTATTTT. The chain recombines TRBV19 with TRBJ2-3; 7 bases fit TRBD1. There are 15 residues in the CDR3. After removal of 2 bases from V and 3 bases from J, the junction contained 5 bases not matched to a gene. In germline, CDR1 is LNHDA, CDR2 SQIVND (reference sequence).

This chain links TRBV7-9 with TRBJ2-5; tentatively, D is TRBD2 (5 bases). V shed 3 bases and J shed 5 bases, with 16 bases lying between them. Germline CDR1 is SEHNR and CDR2 is FQNEAQ (reference sequence). This CDR3 is 15 amino acids long. The CDR3 DNA is TGTGCCAGCAGCTTTGCCTTAGGACTTTGGGAGACCCAGTACTTC. It specifies CASSFALGLWETQYF.

This chain uses TRBV9 with TRBJ2-3, with D maybe TRBD1 (6 bases). The germline V and J ends were trimmed by 5 bases and 4 bases, with 20 bases remaining between them. The CDR3 has 16 residues. Germline V gene data show CDR1 as SGDLS and CDR2 as YYNGEE. This CDR3 is CASRPVRGVRADTQYF. DNA for the CDR3: TGTGCCAGCAGACCCGTCAGGGGAGTTAGGGCAGATACGCAGTATTTT.

This clone was observed a handful of times. J is TRBJ2-2 and V is TRBV5-1; 8 positions agree with TRBD1. Germline V gives CDR1 SGHRS, CDR2 YFSETQ. There are 15 residues in the CDR3. With V trimmed by 0 bases and J by 7 bases, 5 bases remained unmatched. In DNA form, the CDR3 reads TGCGCCAGCAGCTTGGTCACAGGGGGGCACGGGGAGCTGTTTTTT. Translating it yields CASSLVTGGHGELFF.

This chain links TRBV30 with TRBJ2-3; possible D gene TRBD2, 6 bases. Germline loops: CDR1 GTSNPN, CDR2 SVGIG (reference sequence). CDR3 size: 19 residues. Trimming took off 4 bases at V and 2 bases at J, with 28 bases between the two ends. This CDR3 is CAWIPISTGPREVTDTQYF. CDR3 in DNA: TGTGCCTGGATACCAATTTCGACTGGGCCAAGGGAGGTCACAGATACGCAGTATTTT. The whole variable domain, filled in from reference TRBV30 and TRBJ2-3, reads SQTIHQWPATLVQPVGSPLSLECTVEGTSNPNLYWYRQAAGRGLQLLFYSVGIGQISSEVPQNLSASRPQDRQFILSSKKLLLSDSGFYLCAWIPISTGPREVTDTQYFGPGTRLTVL.

This clone was seen only a few times. The rearrangement links TRBV5-1 to TRBJ2-3; possibly TRBD2 for D (5 bases). The CDR3 has 16 amino acids. Trimming took 3 bases from V and 0 from J, leaving 14 bases between them. Germline CDR1 reads SGHRS; CDR2 reads YFSETQ. The CDR3 loop is CASSSGIQASTDTQYF. The CDR3 DNA is TGCGCCAGCAGCTCGGGGATCCAGGCTAGCACAGATACGCAGTATTTT.

The table lists this clone with a count of one. J is TRBJ1-1 and V is TRBV5-1; D unresolved. The CDR3 is 14 amino acids. CDR1 is SGHRS and CDR2 is YFSETQ in the germline V gene. With 0 bases removed from V and 4 bases from J, the gap between germline ends came to 10 bases. CDR3 in DNA: TGCGCCAGCAGCTTGGGTAGTGCAGGCACTGAAGCTTTCTTT. Protein sequence: CASSLGSAGTEAFF.

The chain carries TRBV7-2 and TRBJ2-7; a possible D gene is TRBD2 (6 bases). The germline gives CDR1 SGHTA, CDR2 FQGNSA. The CDR3 length is 14 residues. The germline V and J ends were trimmed by 5 bases and 2 bases, with 13 bases remaining between them. In DNA, the CDR3 is TGTGCCAGCAGCCTGTCGGGAGCGGCCTACGAGCAGTACTTC. Amino acid sequence: CASSLSGAAYEQYF. Full variable domain (remainder filled in from reference TRBV7-2 and TRBJ2-7): GAGVSQSPSNKVTEKGKDVELRCDPISGHTALYWYRQSLGQGLEFLIYFQGNSAPDKSGLPSDRFSAERTGGSVSTLTIQRTQQEDSAVYLCASSLSGAAYEQYFGPGTRLTVT.

This clone has a handful of counts. This chain links TRBV5-4 with TRBJ2-3; TRBD2 agrees at 7 bases. The CDR3 length is 16 residues. J gave up 1 base and V 3 bases, and 8 bases lay outside the gene matches. CDR1 is SGHNT and CDR2 is YYREEE in the germline V gene (reference sequence). The CDR3 coding sequence is TGTGCCAGCAGCTCGGGGCGGGGGTCTCGCACAGATACGCAGTATTTT. Its translation is CASSSGRGSRTDTQYF.

The V gene is TRBV10-3, the J gene TRBJ2-7; TRBD1 aligns across 7 bases. CDR1 ENHRY and CDR2 SYGVKD come from the germline V gene. V lost 4 bases and J lost 2; bases outside the gene matches: 2. This CDR3 is built from 13 residues. CDR3 nucleotide sequence: TGTGCCATCAGTGCCACAGGGGCCTACGAGCAGTACTTC. The encoded protein is CAISATGAYEQYF.

There are a few counts of this clone. The chain has TRBV9 and TRBJ1-4, with a possible D match to TRBD1 (6 bases). The V and J ends lost 4 bases and 5 bases respectively, with 12 bases between them. This CDR3 contains 14 residues. Germline lookup yields CDR1 SGDLS and CDR2 YYNGEE. The CDR3 protein is CASSLSGQNEKLFF. Written as DNA, the CDR3 is TGTGCCAGCAGCCTCTCAGGACAGAATGAAAAACTGTTTTTT.

V is TRBV11-2 and J is TRBJ2-7; D ambiguous. From germline, CDR1 is SGHAT and CDR2 FQNNGV. This CDR3 spans 10 amino acids. Between the trimmed V and J ends, which lost 5 bases and 3 bases, there was a span of 2 bases. The CDR3 sequence is CASSLYEQYF. The CDR3, as DNA: TGTGCCAGCAGCCTCTACGAGCAGTACTTC.

This clone was recorded a few times. This chain links TRBV27 with TRBJ1-1, with D maybe TRBD1 (5 bases). The CDR3 extends over 14 amino acids. Trimming took 2 bases from V and 0 from J, leaving 7 bases between them. The germline V gene has CDR1 MNHEY and CDR2 SMNVEV (reference sequence). Written as DNA, the CDR3 is TGTGCCAGCAGTTTAAGGGGATTGAACACTGAAGCTTTCTTT. It yields the protein CASSLRGLNTEAFF.

This clone was seen a handful of times. The chain has TRBV25-1 and TRBJ2-2, with a possible D match to TRBD2 (5 bases). Germline values: CDR1 MGHDK, CDR2 SYGVNS. The V end lost 5 bases, the J end lost 10 bases, and 11 bases lay between the germline ends. The CDR3 contains 12 residues. CDR3 sequence reads: CASSRGPEELFF. Here the CDR3 DNA reads TGTGCCAGCAGTCGGGGTCCGGAGGAGCTGTTTTTT. Complete variable domain (other parts from reference TRBV25-1 and TRBJ2-2): EADIYQTPRYLVIGTGKKITLECSQTMGHDKMYWYQQDPGMELHLIHYSYGVNSTEKGDLSSESTVSRIRTEHFPLTLESARPSHTSQYLCASSRGPEELFFGEGSRLTVL.

The chain recombines TRBV27 with TRBJ1-5; D possibly corresponds to TRBD1 (5 bases). The CDR3 sequence is 14 residues long. CDR1 is MNHEY, CDR2 SMNVEV, per germline (reference sequence). The V gene lost 5 bases and the J gene lost 7 bases, with 15 bases spanning the gap. CDR3 protein: CASSLGGAGQPQHF. The CDR3 DNA reads TGTGCCAGCAGTCTAGGAGGGGCCGGGCAGCCCCAGCATTTT.

This clone was observed a single time. This rearrangement joins TRBV30 to TRBJ1-2; possibly TRBD1 for D (5 bases). The CDR3 extends over 16 amino acids. Germline V gene data show CDR1 as GTSNPN and CDR2 as SVGIG (reference sequence). Trimming removed 5 bases at V and 5 bases at J, with 24 bases between. The chain's CDR3 is CAWGASRGRSRYGYTF. In nucleotides, the CDR3 is TGTGCCTGGGGGGCATCCCGTGGACGCTCGCGGTATGGCTACACCTTC.

This rearrangement joins TRBV21-1 to TRBJ2-3; the table's TRBD1 call for D was not verified on the DNA. TRBV21-1 is termed a pseudogene. CDR3 length: 15 residues. CDR3 bases: TGTGCCAGCAGCAGAGGAGGGACAGGGGGAGATACGCAGTATTTT. This encodes CASSRGGTGGDTQYF.

In nucleotides, the CDR3 is TGCGCCAGCAAGGACAGGGGGGGGACCTACGAGCAGTACTTC. Its protein is CASKDRGGTYEQYF. The J gene is TRBJ2-7, the V gene TRBV5-1, with 10 bases matching TRBD1. The CDR3 runs 14 residues. The V segment lost 6 bases and the J segment 2 bases; nucleotides outside the gene matches: 5. Germline-derived CDR1 and CDR2 are SGHRS and YFSETQ.

This rearrangement joins TRBV7-2 to TRBJ1-6, with D perhaps matching TRBD1 (6 bases). The V end lost 5 bases, the J end lost 10 bases, and 15 bases lay between the germline ends. The germline CDR1 and CDR2 sequences are SGHTA and FQGNSA. The CDR3 loop spans 14 amino acids. The CDR3 region is CASSRLTGNSPLHF. CDR3 bases: TGTGCCAGCAGCCGTTTGACAGGCAACTCACCCCTCCACTTT.

This clone has just one count. This chain's CDR3 is CASSVVVPGGDNTEAFF. In nucleotides, the CDR3 is TGTGCCAGCAGCGTAGTAGTCCCGGGGGGTGATAACACTGAAGCTTTCTTT. This chain joins TRBV9 and TRBJ1-1, with D tentatively TRBD1 (5 bases). The CDR3 has 17 amino acids. Trimming cost V 0 bases and J 2 bases, with 17 bases left between them. CDR1 is SGDLS, CDR2 YYNGEE, per germline.